This TCR beta chain appears in the sequencing data of a study of PD-1 blockade in classical Hodgkin lymphoma. Study in general: Nivolumab was administered to patients intravenously at 3 mg/kg every 2 weeks. Study-level points and caveats: After ASCT, patients who started nivolumab under 1 year later were excluded. Whoever responded completely had baseline diversity much like that seen in newly diagnosed patients. Unlike CD8+ TCR diversity, which did not rise significantly by C4D1, CD4+ TCR diversity did.

All the patients suffered relapse after autologous stem cell transplantation, and brentuximab vedotin exposure differed. Notes on this clone: Its antigen is undetermined.

Germline V gene lookup returns CDR1 MDHEN and CDR2 SYDVKM. With 5 bases clipped from V and 5 bases from J, the junction kept 13 bases outside the gene matches. The CDR3 extends over 17 amino acids. The method was immunoSEQ multiplex PCR; TCRdb's version includes in-frame clones alone and lacks a portion of them. The table shows around 150,000 clones, with less than 80% occurring only once. V and J are TRBV28 and TRBJ2-1; 9 bases are a match to TRBD2. The sequence was obtained from a human donor with classical Hodgkin lymphoma. The material sequenced was peripheral blood mononuclear cells (PBMCs), taken before the second cycle of nivolumab. In nucleotides, the CDR3 is TGTGCCAGCAGTAACCCAACTGGGGCTAGCGGGGACAATGAGCAGTTCTTC. Amino acid sequence: CASSNPTGASGDNEQFF.